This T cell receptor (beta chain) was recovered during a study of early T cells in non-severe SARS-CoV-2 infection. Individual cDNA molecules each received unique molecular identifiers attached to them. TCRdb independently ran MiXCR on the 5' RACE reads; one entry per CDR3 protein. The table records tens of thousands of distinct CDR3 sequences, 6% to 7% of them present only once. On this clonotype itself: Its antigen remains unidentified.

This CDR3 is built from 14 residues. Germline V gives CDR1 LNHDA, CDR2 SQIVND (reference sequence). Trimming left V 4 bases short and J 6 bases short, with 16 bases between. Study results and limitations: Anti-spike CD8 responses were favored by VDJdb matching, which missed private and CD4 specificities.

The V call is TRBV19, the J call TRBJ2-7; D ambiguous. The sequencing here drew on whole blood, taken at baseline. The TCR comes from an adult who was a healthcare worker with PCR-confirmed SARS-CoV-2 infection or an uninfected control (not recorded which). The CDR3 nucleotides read TGTGCCAGTAGTACCCTGGGCACGTCCGGCGAGCAGTACTTC. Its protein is CASSTLGTSGEQYF.